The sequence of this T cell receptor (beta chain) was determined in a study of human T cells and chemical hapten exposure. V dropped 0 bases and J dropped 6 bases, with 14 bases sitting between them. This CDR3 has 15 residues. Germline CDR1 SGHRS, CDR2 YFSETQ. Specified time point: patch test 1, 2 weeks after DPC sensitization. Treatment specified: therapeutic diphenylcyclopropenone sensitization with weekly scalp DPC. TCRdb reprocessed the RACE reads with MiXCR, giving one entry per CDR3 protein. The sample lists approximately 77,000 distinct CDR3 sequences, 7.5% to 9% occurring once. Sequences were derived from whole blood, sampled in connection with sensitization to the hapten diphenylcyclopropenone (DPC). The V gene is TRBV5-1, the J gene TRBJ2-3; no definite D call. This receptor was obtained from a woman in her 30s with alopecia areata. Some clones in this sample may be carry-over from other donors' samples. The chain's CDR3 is CASSLVLAGFDTQYF. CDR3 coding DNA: TGCGCCAGCAGCTTGGTTCTTGCTGGATTTGATACGCAGTATTTT.